This T cell receptor beta chain was found in a study of graft-versus-host responses after intestinal transplantation. In the study overall: Each transplant was multivisceral, liver-intestinal, or isolated intestinal. Among the recipients, all got anti-thymocyte globulin induction and then tacrolimus and steroids for two to four years. Study observations and caveats: Early post-transplant declines in HvG were associated with peak levels of circulating GvH clones.

Once the reaction had ended, proliferating CFSE-low CD3+CD4+ and CD3+CD8+ responders were sorted. The table came from immunoSEQ multiplex PCR; TCRdb's copy has only in-frame clones and leaves some out. The table lists about 25,000 clones, approximately 40% of them singletons. The source is a human patient who received an intestinal transplant. The starting material was alloreactive CD4+ T cells from a mixed lymphocyte reaction culture, obtained before intestinal transplant. Subset specified: CFSE-low proliferating T cells sorted from roughly 6-day pre-transplant mixed lymphocyte reaction (GvH or HvG direction).

As DNA, the CDR3 is TGTGCCAGCAGCTTAGAGGCGACAGCCCCAAGGTTATCCGCTGAAGCTTTCTTT. Translated, it gives CASSLEATAPRLSAEAFF. The V gene is TRBV7-2, the J gene TRBJ1-1; possibly TRBD1 for D (5 bases). The V gene lost 1 base and the J gene lost 6 bases, with 24 bases spanning the gap. The CDR3 is 18 amino acids. The germline V gene encodes CDR1 SGHTA and CDR2 FQGNSA.